The 11 T cell receptor beta chains below all came from one sample that was sequenced in a study of T cell responses to AZD1222 COVID-19 vaccine. Using immunoSEQ multiplex PCR, the repertoire was profiled, and TCRdb retains in-frame clones only, with some absent. In the table there are under 110,000 clones, 85% to 90% of which are singletons. Sequenced here: peripheral blood, sampled on day 0 of AZD1222 vaccination. These receptors were collected from an adult in good health.

This chain joins TRBV11-2 and TRBJ2-5; D possibly corresponds to TRBD1 (8 bases). Germline V gene data show CDR1 as SGHAT and CDR2 as FQNNGV. Trimming took 4 bases from V and 3 from J, leaving 18 bases between them. CDR3 length: 16 residues. CDR3 nucleotides: TGTGCCAGCAGCTCGAACCTACAGGGGGGGGAAGAGACCCAGTACTTC. Translation gives CASSSNLQGGEETQYF.

The rearrangement uses TRBV6-2 or TRBV6-3 and TRBJ2-7; D is ambiguous. The CDR3 spans 14 residues. The germline CDR1 and CDR2 sequences are MNHEY and SVGEGT. Trimming left V 2 bases short and J 5 bases short, with 13 bases between. For the CDR3, the DNA is TGTGCCAGCAGTTACGAAGAAGGAGTCGACGAGCAGTACTTC. Translating gives CASSYEEGVDEQYF.

V and J are TRBV5-1 and TRBJ2-3; TRBD1 matches at 8 bases. V was clipped by 4 bases and J by 0 bases; unmatched bases: 7. The CDR3 contains 16 residues. Germline values: CDR1 SGHRS, CDR2 YFSETQ. The CDR3 sequence: CASSPDGQGSTDTQYF. CDR3 bases: TGCGCCAGCAGCCCGGACGGACAGGGTAGCACAGATACGCAGTATTTT.

The gene calls are TRBV14 and TRBJ1-4; possible D gene TRBD1, 5 bases. Trimming took off 0 bases at V and 5 bases at J, with 13 bases between the two ends. The germline CDR1 and CDR2 sequences are SGHDN and FVKESK. The CDR3 sequence is 16 residues long. The CDR3 nucleotides are TGTGCCAGCAGCCAAGATCGGCCAGGGCGAAATGAAAAACTGTTTTTT. It codes for CASSQDRPGRNEKLFF.

V gene TRBV11-3 combines with J gene TRBJ2-5; D is possibly TRBD1 (5 bases). CDR1 and CDR2 (germline): SGHNT, YENEEA. The CDR3 has 15 residues. Trimming pared 1 base from V and 0 bases from J, leaving 9 bases between. The CDR3 region is CASSLGDSYQETQYF. In nucleotides, the CDR3 is TGTGCCAGCAGCTTAGGCGACAGTTACCAAGAGACCCAGTACTTC.

The V call is TRBV5-6, the J call TRBJ1-2; 8 nucleotides agree with TRBD1. Germline trimming cut 0 bases from V and 5 bases from J; bases unmatched to any gene: 3. The length of the CDR3 is 14 residues. CDR1 SGHDT and CDR2 YYEEEE come from the germline V gene. CDR3 nucleotides: TGTGCCAGCAGCTTGGGGACAGGGAGATATGGCTACACCTTC. Translation gives CASSLGTGRYGYTF.

In its sample, this clone was seen a few times. The rearrangement links TRBV7-8 to TRBJ1-1; 7 bases fit TRBD1. The germline CDR1 and CDR2 sequences are SGHVS and FQNEAQ. The CDR3 has 14 amino acids. V lost 7 bases, J lost 1 base, and 6 bases stayed unmatched. As DNA, the CDR3 is TGTGCCAGCAAAATAAGACAGGGGAACACTGAAGCTTTCTTT. Translating gives CASKIRQGNTEAFF.

The chain couples TRBV28 to TRBJ2-4, with 7 bases aligning to TRBD2. With V trimmed by 5 bases and J by 2 bases, 6 bases remained unmatched. Germline CDR1 MDHEN, CDR2 SYDVKM. This CDR3 is built from 15 residues. Written as DNA, the CDR3 is TGTGCCAGCAGTATGGCTAGCGGTCCCAAAAACATTCAGTACTTC. Amino acid sequence: CASSMASGPKNIQYF. The complete variable domain, with remaining parts taken from reference TRBV28 and TRBJ2-4, reads DVKVTQSSRYLVKRTGEKVFLECVQDMDHENMFWYRQDPGLGLRLIYFSYDVKMKEKGDIPEGYSVSREKKERFSLILESASTNQTSMYLCASSMASGPKNIQYFGAGTRLSVL.

This chain joins TRBV6-5 and TRBJ1-5; 9 bases are shared with TRBD1. Losses at the gene ends were 8 bases for V and 1 base for J; bases not matched to a gene: 3. The germline V gene encodes CDR1 MNHEY and CDR2 SVGAGI. The CDR3 totals 14 residues. The CDR3 region is CASGTGRSNQPQHF. In DNA, the CDR3 is TGTGCCAGCGGGACAGGGAGAAGCAATCAGCCCCAGCATTTT.

The chain has TRBV29-1 and TRBJ2-7; 8 bases agree with TRBD1. Germline values: CDR1 SQVTM, CDR2 ANQGSEA. The CDR3 is 13 residues long. V trimming: 2 bases; J trimming: 2 bases; junction bases outside the gene matches: 2. CDR3 residues: CSVETGGTYEQYF. In DNA, the CDR3 is TGCAGCGTTGAAACAGGGGGAACCTACGAGCAGTACTTC.

The V call is TRBV28, the J call TRBJ2-1; 14 bases map to TRBD2. Germline V gene sequence: CDR1 MDHEN, CDR2 SYDVKM. V trimming: 3 bases; J trimming: 7 bases; junction bases outside the gene matches: 8. The CDR3 is 17 amino acids. CDR3 residues: CASSLLTGTSGRNEQFF. The CDR3 DNA reads as TGTGCCAGCAGTTTGTTAACCGGGACTAGCGGGAGAAATGAGCAGTTCTTC. The full variable domain, its missing parts supplied by reference TRBV28 and TRBJ2-1, is DVKVTQSSRYLVKRTGEKVFLECVQDMDHENMFWYRQDPGLGLRLIYFSYDVKMKEKGDIPEGYSVSREKKERFSLILESASTNQTSMYLCASSLLTGTSGRNEQFFGPGTRLTVL.